These 11 T cell receptor beta chains were sequenced from one sample in a study of a mutant IDH1 vaccine in newly diagnosed glioma. The time point here: week 23, last vaccination. Each dose delivered 300 ug of mutant IDH1 20-mer peptide subcutaneously with imiquimod. Antigens of these TCRs are unknown. Clones were read by immunoSEQ multiplex PCR, and TCRdb kept only the in-frame ones, dropping some. The data contain approximately 81,000 clones, about 82% of them singletons. This specimen was PBMCs, taken from a glioma patient whose treatment included an IDH1 peptide vaccine. Every receptor here comes from a man aged 25-45 years with glioma. Some clones in this sample may be carry-over from other donors' samples.

The gene calls are TRBV9 and TRBJ1-2; maybe TRBD1 (5 bases). The CDR3 extends over 15 amino acids. The germline gives CDR1 SGDLS, CDR2 YYNGEE. V lost 3 bases and J 2 bases, leaving 14 bases between the germline ends. The CDR3: CASSGGKGRNYGYTF. CDR3 in DNA: TGTGCCAGCAGCGGGGGGAAGGGAAGAAACTATGGCTACACCTTC. Using reference TRBV9 and TRBJ1-2 for the parts outside the CDR3, the full variable domain is DSGVTQTPKHLITATGQRVTLRCSPRSGDLSVYWYQQSLDQGLQFLIQYYNGEERAKGNILERFSAQQFPDLHSELNLSSLELGDSALYFCASSGGKGRNYGYTFGSGTRLTVV.

The chain uses TRBV27 and TRBJ2-3; 7 bases match TRBD2. The CDR3 runs 15 residues. Germline V gives CDR1 MNHEY, CDR2 SMNVEV (reference sequence). After removal of 6 bases from V and 0 bases from J, the junction contained 6 bases not matched to a gene. The CDR3, as DNA: TGTGCCAGCAGCCCCAGGGAGGGTAGCACAGATACGCAGTATTTT. It codes for CASSPREGSTDTQYF.

The rearrangement uses TRBV7-2 and TRBJ2-3; D perhaps matches TRBD2 (6 bases). Trimming stripped 3 bases from V and 5 bases from J, with 18 bases between. Germline V gene sequence: CDR1 SGHTA, CDR2 FQGNSA. CDR3 length: 16 amino acids. The CDR3 spells CASSLGGRGTVDTQYF. DNA for the CDR3: TGTGCCAGCAGCTTGGGTGGACGGGGGACGGTAGATACGCAGTATTTT.

The genes are TRBV7-2 and TRBJ2-7; possibly TRBD1 for D (5 bases). V dropped 3 bases and J dropped 5 bases, with 14 bases sitting between them. Germline CDR1 SGHTA, CDR2 FQGNSA. CDR3 size: 14 residues. The CDR3 loop is CASSFPVTGDEQYF. The CDR3 DNA reads as TGTGCCAGCAGCTTCCCCGTAACAGGTGACGAGCAGTACTTC.

The gene calls are TRBV10-3 and TRBJ2-5, with D maybe TRBD2 (5 bases). Germline V gene sequence: CDR1 ENHRY, CDR2 SYGVKD. This CDR3 region has 13 residues. V lost 4 bases and J 5 bases, leaving 11 bases between the germline ends. In nucleotides, the CDR3 is TGTGCCATCAGTGGACTGGGCGGGGAGACCCAGTACTTC. It translates to CAISGLGGETQYF.

The chain is built from TRBV11-2 and TRBJ1-4, with D unresolved. This CDR3 has 14 residues. The V and J ends lost 3 bases and 8 bases respectively, with 13 bases between them. The germline V gene has CDR1 SGHAT and CDR2 FQNNGV. The CDR3: CASSFGRTGEKLFF. The CDR3 coding sequence is TGTGCCAGCAGCTTTGGCAGGACGGGGGAAAAACTGTTTTTT. Combining the CDR3 with reference TRBV11-2 and TRBJ1-4 gives the whole variable domain EAGVAQSPRYKIIEKRQSVAFWCNPISGHATLYWYQQILGQGPKLLIQFQNNGVVDDSQLPKDRFSAERLKGVDSTLKIQPAKLEDSAVYLCASSFGRTGEKLFFGSGTQLSVL.

This clone appeared a few times. CDR3 nucleotide sequence: TGTGCCAGCATGAGTCGCCTCCGTAACAATGAGCAGTTCTTC. Translating gives CASMSRLRNNEQFF. The chain couples TRBV27 to TRBJ2-1; the D is unclear. Trimming removed 7 bases from V and 5 bases from J, with 15 bases in between. This CDR3 has 14 residues. CDR1 is MNHEY and CDR2 is SMNVEV in the germline V gene (reference sequence).

The chain carries TRBV28 and TRBJ1-1; no reliable D call. Trimming took off 6 bases at V and 3 bases at J, with 5 bases between the two ends. This CDR3 comprises 11 residues. Germline loops: CDR1 MDHEN, CDR2 SYDVKM. CDR3 in amino acids: CASRAHTEAFF. CDR3 DNA sequence: TGTGCCAGCAGAGCGCACACTGAAGCTTTCTTT.

This clone was found once. The V gene is TRBV28, the J gene TRBJ1-3; no definite D call. The CDR3 covers 11 residues. Per the germline V gene, CDR1 is MDHEN and CDR2 is SYDVKM. V was pared by 2 bases and J by 7 bases, with 3 bases between. The CDR3 loop is CASSLGNTIYF. CDR3 in DNA: TGTGCCAGCAGTTTAGGGAACACCATATATTTT.

CDR3 DNA: TGTGCCAGGGGACTAGCGGGAGGGGTATCAGATACGCAGTATTTT. Its translation: CARGLAGGVSDTQYF. This chain joins TRBV2 and TRBJ2-3, with 16 bases that match TRBD2. Germline V gene lookup returns CDR1 SNHLY and CDR2 FYNNEI. The CDR3 covers 15 residues. Losses at the gene ends were 9 bases for V and 4 bases for J; bases not matched to a gene: 4.

The V call is TRBV29-1, the J call TRBJ1-2, with TRBD1 identical over 9 bases. The CDR3 has 14 amino acids. CDR1 is SQVTM and CDR2 is ANQGSEA in the germline V gene. The trim removed 6 bases at V and 6 bases at J, leaving 11 bases unmatched. The CDR3 coding sequence is TGCAGCGTCGTGCCGGGACAGGGTAGGAATGGCTACACCTTC. It codes for CSVVPGQGRNGYTF.